The sample holds one count of the clone carrying this TCR beta chain. The antigen is unknown. The source of the sample is a study of T cells after posttransplantation cyclophosphamide. Findings and caveats of the study: TRB clonality was highly associated with recipient CMV seropositivity and reactivation. TRB overlap between skin or GI tissue T cells and blood was limited.

Sequencing used immunoSEQ multiplex PCR; TCRdb keeps in-frame clones, though not all of them. The sample includes around 23,000 clones, around 98% of them seen just once. The CDR3 consists of 15 residues. CDR1 is MNHEY, CDR2 SVGAGI, per germline. V shed 8 bases and J 0 bases; nucleotides not matched to a gene: 5. This related bone marrow graft donor gave peripheral blood on the day of marrow donation. Cells defined as naive were viable CD3+CD4+ or CD3+CD8+ and CCR7+CD45RA+CD45RO-CD95-CD27+CD28+. The clonotype comes from a man aged 35-49 years in good health, CMV-negative, and a related stem cell transplant donor. The sample comprised naive CD8+ T cells sorted from PBMCs. This chain joins TRBV6-5 and TRBJ2-3, with TRBD2 identical over 10 bases. CDR3 sequence: CASGSTSGSTDTQYF. In nucleotides, the CDR3 is TGTGCCAGCGGGTCGACTAGCGGGAGCACAGATACGCAGTATTTT.